This TCR beta chain originates from a study of beta chain features in type 1 diabetes. The overall study: Regarding age, gender and cell yields, patients proved similar to healthy donors.

TCRB transcripts that were expressed got sequenced, as all of the isolated RNA had been reverse transcribed. The assay was immunoSEQ multiplex PCR, and TCRdb's table has in-frame clones only and misses some. The data show more than 300,000 clones, less than 15% seen once. Via CD45RO/CCR7/CD25/CD127/CD95/CD27, cells of the CD4+ naive, central memory, regulatory and stem cell-like memory subsets were sorted. Study-wide points: Among type 1 diabetes patients, VDJ junctions had fewer insertions and more deletions.

Comment on this clone: Its antigen is as yet unknown.

Germline CDR1 SGHRS, CDR2 YFSETQ. V was cut by 4 bases and J by 6 bases, with 14 bases left in between. This CDR3 has 14 residues. J is TRBJ2-1 and V is TRBV5-1; tentative D call: TRBD2 (6 bases). The sequenced sample was naive CD4+ T cells from blood. The clonotype comes from a woman aged 18-30 years in good health. CDR3 bases: TGCGCCAGCAGCCCGCCCGGAGGGGTCAATGAGCAGTTCTTC. The encoded protein is CASSPPGGVNEQFF.